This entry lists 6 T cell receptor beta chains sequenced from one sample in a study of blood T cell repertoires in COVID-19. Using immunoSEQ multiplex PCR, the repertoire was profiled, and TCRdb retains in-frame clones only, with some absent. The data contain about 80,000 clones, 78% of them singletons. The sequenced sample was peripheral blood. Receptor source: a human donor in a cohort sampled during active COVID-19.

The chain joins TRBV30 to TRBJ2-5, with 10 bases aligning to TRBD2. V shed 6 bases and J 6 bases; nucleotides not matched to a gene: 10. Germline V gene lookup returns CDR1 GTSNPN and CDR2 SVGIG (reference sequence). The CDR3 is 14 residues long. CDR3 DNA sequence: TGTGCCTGTCCAAGGCGTAGCGGGGGGCAGACCCAGTACTTC. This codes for CACPRRSGGQTQYF.

As DNA, the CDR3 is TGTGCCAGCAGGCGGGGTAATGAAGCTTTCTTT. Its translation is CASRRGNEAFF. The gene calls are TRBV12-3 or TRBV12-4 and TRBJ1-1, with D uncertain. V was pared by 6 bases and J by 7 bases, with 9 bases between. The CDR3 is 11 amino acids.

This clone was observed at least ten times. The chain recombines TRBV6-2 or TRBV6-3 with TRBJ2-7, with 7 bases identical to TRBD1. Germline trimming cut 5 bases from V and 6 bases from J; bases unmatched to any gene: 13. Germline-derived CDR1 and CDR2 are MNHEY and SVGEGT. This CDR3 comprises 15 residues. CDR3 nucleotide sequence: TGTGCCAGCAGTACCGACAGGGACGCCTATCGCGAGCAGTACGTC. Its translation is CASSTDRDAYREQYV.

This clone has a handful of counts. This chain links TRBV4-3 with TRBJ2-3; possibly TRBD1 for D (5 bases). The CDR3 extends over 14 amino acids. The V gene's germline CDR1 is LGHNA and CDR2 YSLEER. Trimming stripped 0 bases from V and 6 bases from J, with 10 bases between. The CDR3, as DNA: TGCGCCAGCAGCCAAGACAGGGTTTGGGATACGCAGTATTTT. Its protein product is CASSQDRVWDTQYF.

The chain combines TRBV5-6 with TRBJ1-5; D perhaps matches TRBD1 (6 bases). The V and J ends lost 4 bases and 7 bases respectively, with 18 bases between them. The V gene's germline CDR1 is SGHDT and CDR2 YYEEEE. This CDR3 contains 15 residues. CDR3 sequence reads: CASSQGHRPGQPQHF. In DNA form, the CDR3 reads TGTGCCAGCAGCCAGGGACACCGGCCGGGGCAGCCCCAGCATTTT.

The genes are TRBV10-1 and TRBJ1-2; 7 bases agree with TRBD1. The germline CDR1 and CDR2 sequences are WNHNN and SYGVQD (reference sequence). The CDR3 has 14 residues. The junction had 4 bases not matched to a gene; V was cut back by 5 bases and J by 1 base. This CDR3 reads CASSPSGGNYGYTF. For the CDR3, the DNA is TGCGCCAGCAGTCCTTCAGGGGGTAACTATGGCTACACCTTC.